This is a list of T cell receptor beta chains from one sample in a study of blood T cell repertoires in COVID-19. Here immunoSEQ multiplex PCR was the method, and the copy in TCRdb shows in-frame clones only, minus some. The sample lists 190,000 or so clones, around 88% occurring once. Sequencing input: PBMCs or T cells enriched from blood (not recorded which). Source of these receptors: a woman in her 30s who had been exposed to COVID-19. Both conserved end residues are part of each CDR3. The D gene is left open where the match is weak. Only part of the rows carry a size: once, few, many, or a class if the clone is expanded.

size	V	D	J	CDR3	DNA
.	TRBV3-1/TRBV3-2	.	TRBJ2-1	CASGEAARVNEQFF	TGTGCCAGCGGAGAGGCGGCTCGAGTCAATGAGCAGTTCTTC
.	TRBV2	TRBD1	TRBJ1-1	CASRDFQGARSEAFF	TGTGCCAGCAGGGACTTTCAGGGGGCGAGGTCTGAAGCTTTCTTT
.	TRBV19	.	TRBJ2-7	CASSIGASRRSYEQYF	TGTGCCAGTAGTATAGGGGCTAGCCGTCGCTCCTACGAGCAGTACTTC
few	TRBV19	.	TRBJ2-1	CASSIGRQSPNEQFF	TGTGCCAGTAGTATAGGACGACAGTCTCCCAATGAGCAGTTCTTC
.	TRBV11-2	TRBD2	TRBJ2-5	CASSLALRGLAGGHETQYF	TGTGCCAGCAGCTTAGCTCTACGCGGACTAGCGGGGGGGCATGAGACCCAGTACTTC
.	TRBV5-1	.	TRBJ2-2	CASSGGWTGRNTGELFF	TGCGCCAGCAGCGGCGGCTGGACGGGAAGAAACACCGGGGAGCTGTTTTTT
.	TRBV19	.	TRBJ2-7	CASSTTTGSYEQYF	TGTGCCAGTAGTACAACCACAGGCTCCTACGAGCAGTACTTC
once	TRBV7-2	TRBD1	TRBJ1-2	CASSLTGTAGGYGYTF	TGTGCCAGCAGCTTAACGGGTACAGCAGGGGGATATGGCTACACCTTC
.	TRBV11-1	.	TRBJ1-6	CASSLEGGESPLHF	TGTGCCAGCAGCTTAGAGGGAGGAGAATCACCCCTCCACTTT
.	TRBV6-5	.	TRBJ1-4	CASTPPDSNEKLFF	TGTGCCAGCACCCCCCCGGACAGTAATGAAAAACTGTTTTTT
.	TRBV19	.	TRBJ2-2	CASSVLADSTGELFF	TGTGCCAGTAGTGTCCTCGCCGACAGCACCGGGGAGCTGTTTTTT
.	TRBV30	.	TRBJ1-2	CAWAPNRRGYGYTF	TGTGCCTGGGCCCCTAACAGGAGGGGCTATGGCTACACCTTC
.	TRBV30	.	TRBJ1-6	CAWSPGLGNSPLHF	TGTGCCTGGAGCCCAGGGTTAGGTAATTCACCCCTCCACTTT
.	TRBV11-3	.	TRBJ2-7	CASSPHLGLADEQYF	TGTGCCAGCAGCCCCCACCTGGGGCTGGCAGACGAGCAGTACTTC
.	TRBV27	TRBD1	TRBJ1-6	CASCLGQGETPLHF	TGTGCCAGCTGCCTGGGACAGGGTGAGACACCCCTCCACTTT
.	TRBV3-1/TRBV3-2	.	TRBJ1-1	CASSPYSGAGAEAFF	TGTGCCAGCAGCCCCTATTCAGGGGCTGGCGCTGAAGCTTTCTTT
.	TRBV12-5	TRBD1	TRBJ1-5	CASGAGQGEGQPQHF	TGTGCTAGTGGTGCCGGACAGGGGGAAGGTCAGCCCCAGCATTTT